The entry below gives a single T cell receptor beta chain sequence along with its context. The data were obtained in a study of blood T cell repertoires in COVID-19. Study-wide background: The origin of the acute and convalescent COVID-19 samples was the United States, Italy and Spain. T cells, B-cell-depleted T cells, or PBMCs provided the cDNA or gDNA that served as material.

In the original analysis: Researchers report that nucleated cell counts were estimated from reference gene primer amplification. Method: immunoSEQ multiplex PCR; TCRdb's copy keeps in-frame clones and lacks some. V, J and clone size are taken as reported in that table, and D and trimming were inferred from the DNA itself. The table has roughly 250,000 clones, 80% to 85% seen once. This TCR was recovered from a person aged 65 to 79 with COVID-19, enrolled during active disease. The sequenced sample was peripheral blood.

CDR3 residues: CASSEAGGTGRDTQYF. The DNA for the CDR3 is TGTGCCAGCAGTGAAGCAGGGGGGACAGGGCGAGATACGCAGTATTTT. The rearrangement joins TRBV2 to TRBJ2-3, with TRBD1 identical over 9 bases. The germline V gene has CDR1 SNHLY and CDR2 FYNNEI. The V and J ends lost 0 bases and 5 bases, in that order; junction bases with no gene match: 6. CDR3 length: 16 amino acids.